The 10 T cell receptor beta chains reported below all come from one sample, sequenced in a study of blood T cell repertoires in COVID-19. The method was immunoSEQ multiplex PCR; TCRdb's version includes in-frame clones alone and lacks a portion of them. In the table there are roughly 180,000 clones, 82% of which are singletons. Sequencing used peripheral blood. These TCRs come from a woman aged 25 to 39 with acute or convalescent COVID-19.

V is TRBV16 and J is TRBJ1-1; possible D gene TRBD1, 5 bases. The CDR3 runs 15 residues. The V and J ends lost 3 bases and 0 bases respectively, with 11 bases between them. The germline gives CDR1 KGHSY, CDR2 FQNENV. The DNA of the CDR3 is TGTGCCAGCAGCCAGGGCCGGGGGGTGAACACTGAAGCTTTCTTT. It translates to CASSQGRGVNTEAFF.

This chain connects TRBV19 to TRBJ1-1, with 9 positions matching TRBD1. Germline V gives CDR1 LNHDA, CDR2 SQIVND (reference sequence). The CDR3 loop spans 14 amino acids. V shed 4 bases and J 3 bases; nucleotides not matched to a gene: 3. The chain's CDR3 is CASSTQGAHTEAFF. The CDR3 DNA is TGTGCCAGTAGTACACAGGGGGCACACACTGAAGCTTTCTTT.

The chain employs TRBV13 and TRBJ2-3, with no clear D. The V gene lost 3 bases and the J gene lost 7 bases, with 14 bases spanning the gap. CDR3 size: 14 residues. Per germline, CDR1 PRHDT and CDR2 FYEKMQ (reference sequence). The CDR3 loop reads CASSFRPGRNTQYF. Here the CDR3 DNA reads TGTGCCAGCAGCTTTAGACCGGGTAGAAATACGCAGTATTTT.

The chain recombines TRBV14 with TRBJ1-1; a weak D match, TRBD1 (6 bases). Trimming shortened V by 3 bases and J by 1 base, and 15 bases separated the two germline ends. Germline V CDR1 and CDR2: SGHDN, FVKESK. This CDR3 contains 16 residues. The CDR3 DNA sequence: TGTGCCAGCAGCCATGAACTTATGACAGGGAACACTGAAGCTTTCTTT. Translation gives CASSHELMTGNTEAFF.

V usage is TRBV6-5 and J usage is TRBJ1-2; D may be TRBD1 (5 bases). Germline CDR1 reads MNHEY; CDR2 reads SVGAGI. V was shortened by 2 bases and J by 4 bases, with 11 bases between the two germline ends. The CDR3 runs 14 residues. This CDR3 is CASSYVGLAYGYTF. CDR3 nucleotides: TGTGCCAGCAGTTACGTGGGGCTTGCCTATGGCTACACCTTC.

The chain is built from TRBV5-4 and TRBJ2-1, with D perhaps matching TRBD1 (6 bases). Per germline, CDR1 SGHNT and CDR2 YYREEE (reference sequence). CDR3 length: 15 amino acids. Trimming took off 2 bases at V and 0 bases at J, with 9 bases between the two ends. CDR3 DNA sequence: TGTGCCAGCAGCTTTCAACAGGGCTCCTACAATGAGCAGTTCTTC. Encoded protein: CASSFQQGSYNEQFF.

This clone was detected a few times. The chain recombines TRBV15 with TRBJ1-5, with D hard to call. The V gene lost 0 bases and the J gene lost 5 bases, with 8 bases spanning the gap. CDR3 length: 14 residues. Germline V CDR1 and CDR2: LNHNV, YYDKDF (reference sequence). CDR3 region: CATSRDYSDQPQHF. The CDR3 bases are TGTGCCACCAGCAGAGATTATTCGGATCAGCCCCAGCATTTT. The full variable domain, its missing parts supplied by reference TRBV15 and TRBJ1-5, is DAMVIQNPRYQVTQFGKPVTLSCSQTLNHNVMYWYQQKSSQAPKLLFHYYDKDFNNEADTPDNFQSRRPNTSFCFLDIRSPGLGDTAMYLCATSRDYSDQPQHFGDGTRLSIL.

The V gene is TRBV12-3 or TRBV12-4, the J gene TRBJ2-7, with 7 positions matching TRBD2. This CDR3 has 13 amino acids. The J segment lost 7 bases and the V segment lost 2 bases, leaving 5 bases of the junction unmatched. In nucleotides, the CDR3 is TGTGCCAGCAGTTTAAGCGGGATACAAGAGCAGTACTTC. Protein product: CASSLSGIQEQYF.

The chain is built from TRBV5-1 and TRBJ1-2; TRBD1 aligns across 7 bases. The CDR3 sequence is 15 residues long. Per the germline V gene, CDR1 is SGHRS and CDR2 is YFSETQ. Trimming took 4 bases from V and 4 from J; bases not matched to a gene: 10. CDR3 coding DNA: TGCGCCAGCAGCACATCCGGGACAGCTTTCTATGGCTACACCTTC. It yields the protein CASSTSGTAFYGYTF.

The sample holds a few counts of this clone. The chain links TRBV7-9 to TRBJ1-6, with 7 positions matching TRBD1. V gave up 2 bases and J gave up 7 bases; unmatched junction bases: 8. The CDR3 runs to 16 residues. Germline CDR1 and CDR2: SEHNR and FQNEAQ (reference sequence). This CDR3 is CASSLLLGRGNSPLHF. CDR3 nucleotides: TGTGCCAGCAGCTTATTGCTTGGCAGGGGGAATTCACCCCTCCACTTT.